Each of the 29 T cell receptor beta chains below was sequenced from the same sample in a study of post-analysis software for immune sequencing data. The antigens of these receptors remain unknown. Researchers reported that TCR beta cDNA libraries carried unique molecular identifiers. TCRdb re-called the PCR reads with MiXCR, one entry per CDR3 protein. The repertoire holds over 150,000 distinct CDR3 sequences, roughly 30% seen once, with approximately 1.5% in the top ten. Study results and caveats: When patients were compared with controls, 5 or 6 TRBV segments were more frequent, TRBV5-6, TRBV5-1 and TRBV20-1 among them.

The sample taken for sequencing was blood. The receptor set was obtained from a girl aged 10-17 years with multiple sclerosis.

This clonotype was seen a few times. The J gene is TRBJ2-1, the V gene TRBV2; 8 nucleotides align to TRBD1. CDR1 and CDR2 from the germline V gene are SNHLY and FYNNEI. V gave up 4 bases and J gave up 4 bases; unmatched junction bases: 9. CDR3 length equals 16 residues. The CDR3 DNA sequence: TGTGCCAGCAGTGTGGCTCTGGACAGGGATTACAATGAGCAGTTCTTC. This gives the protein CASSVALDRDYNEQFF.

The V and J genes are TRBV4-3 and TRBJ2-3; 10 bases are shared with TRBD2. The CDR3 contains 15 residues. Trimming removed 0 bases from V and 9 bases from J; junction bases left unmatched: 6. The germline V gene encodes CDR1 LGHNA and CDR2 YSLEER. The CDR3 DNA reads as TGCGCCAGCAGCCAAGATCTAGCGGGAGCAGTCACGCAGTATTTT. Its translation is CASSQDLAGAVTQYF.

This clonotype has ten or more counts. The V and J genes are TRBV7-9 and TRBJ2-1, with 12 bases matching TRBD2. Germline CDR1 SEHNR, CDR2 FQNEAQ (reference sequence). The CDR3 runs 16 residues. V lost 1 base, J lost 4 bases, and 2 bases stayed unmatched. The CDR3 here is CASSLGTSGIYNEQFF. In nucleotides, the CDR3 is TGTGCCAGCAGCTTAGGGACTAGCGGGATTTACAATGAGCAGTTCTTC.

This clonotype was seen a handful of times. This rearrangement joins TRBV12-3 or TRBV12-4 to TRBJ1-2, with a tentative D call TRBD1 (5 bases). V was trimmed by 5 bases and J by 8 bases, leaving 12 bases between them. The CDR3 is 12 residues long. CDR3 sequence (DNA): TGTGCCAGCAGTGCCGGGACCGGCGGCTACACCTTC. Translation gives CASSAGTGGYTF.

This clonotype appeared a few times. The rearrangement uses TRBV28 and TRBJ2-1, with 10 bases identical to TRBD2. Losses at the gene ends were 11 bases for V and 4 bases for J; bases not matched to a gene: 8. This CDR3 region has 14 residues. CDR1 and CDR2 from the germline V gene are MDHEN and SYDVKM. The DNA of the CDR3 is TGTGCCTGCTGGGAGACTAGCGGGTACAATGAGCAGTTCTTC. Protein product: CACWETSGYNEQFF.

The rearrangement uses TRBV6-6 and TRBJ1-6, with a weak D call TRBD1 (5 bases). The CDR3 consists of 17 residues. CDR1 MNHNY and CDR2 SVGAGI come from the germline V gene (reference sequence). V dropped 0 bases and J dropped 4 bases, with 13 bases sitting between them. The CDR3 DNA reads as TGTGCCAGCAGTTACTCTCTCAGGGAGCGGTATAATTCACCCCTCCACTTT. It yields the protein CASSYSLRERYNSPLHF.

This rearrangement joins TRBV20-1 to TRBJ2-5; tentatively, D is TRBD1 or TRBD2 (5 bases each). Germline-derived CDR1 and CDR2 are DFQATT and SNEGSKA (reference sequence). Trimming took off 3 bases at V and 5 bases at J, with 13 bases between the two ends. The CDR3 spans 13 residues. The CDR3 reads CSASTGKGETQYF. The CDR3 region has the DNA TGCAGTGCTAGCACGGGAAAGGGGGAGACCCAGTACTTC.

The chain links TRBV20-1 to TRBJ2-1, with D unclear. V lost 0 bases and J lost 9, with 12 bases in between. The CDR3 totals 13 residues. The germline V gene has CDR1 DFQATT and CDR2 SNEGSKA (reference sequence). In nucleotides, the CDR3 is TGCAGTGCTAGAGAGTTAGGTCCCCGTGAGCAGTTCTTC. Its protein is CSARELGPREQFF.

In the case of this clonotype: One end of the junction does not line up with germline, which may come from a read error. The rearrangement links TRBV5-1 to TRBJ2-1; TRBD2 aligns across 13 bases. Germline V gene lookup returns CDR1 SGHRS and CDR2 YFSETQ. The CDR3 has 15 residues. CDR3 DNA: TGCGTCAGCAGCCCACTAGCGGGAGGGCTTAATGAGCAGTTCTTC. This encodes CVSSPLAGGLNEQFF.

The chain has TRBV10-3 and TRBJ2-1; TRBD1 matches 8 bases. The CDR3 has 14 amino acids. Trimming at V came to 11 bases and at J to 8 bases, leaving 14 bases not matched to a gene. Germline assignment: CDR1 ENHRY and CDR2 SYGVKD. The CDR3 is CASWAGTGGDEQFF. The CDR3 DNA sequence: TGTGCCTCCTGGGCAGGGACAGGCGGCGATGAGCAGTTCTTC.

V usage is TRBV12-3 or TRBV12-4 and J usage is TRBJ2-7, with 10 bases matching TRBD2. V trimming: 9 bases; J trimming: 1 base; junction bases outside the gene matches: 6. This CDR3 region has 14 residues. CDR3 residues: CASRRAGGSYEQYF. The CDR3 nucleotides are TGTGCCAGTAGACGAGCGGGAGGGTCCTACGAGCAGTACTTC.

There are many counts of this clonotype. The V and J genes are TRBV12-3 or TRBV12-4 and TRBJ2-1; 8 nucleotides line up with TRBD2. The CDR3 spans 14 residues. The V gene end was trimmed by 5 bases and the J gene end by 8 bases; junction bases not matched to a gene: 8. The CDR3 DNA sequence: TGTGCCAGCAGTCCCGGGACTAGTATGTATGAGCAGTTCTTC. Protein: CASSPGTSMYEQFF.

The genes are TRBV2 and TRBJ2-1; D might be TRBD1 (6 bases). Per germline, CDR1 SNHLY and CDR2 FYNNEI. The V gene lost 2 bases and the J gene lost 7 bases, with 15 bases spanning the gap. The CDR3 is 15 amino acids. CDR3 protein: CASSELGGMVNEQFF. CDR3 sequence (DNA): TGTGCCAGCAGTGAACTAGGGGGAATGGTTAATGAGCAGTTCTTC.

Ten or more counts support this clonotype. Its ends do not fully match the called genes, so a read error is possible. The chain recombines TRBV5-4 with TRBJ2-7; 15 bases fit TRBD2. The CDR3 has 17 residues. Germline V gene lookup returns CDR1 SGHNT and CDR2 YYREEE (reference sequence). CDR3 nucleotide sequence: TGTGCCAGCAGGTTGGGTGGCCTGGGACTAGCGGGAGGCGAGCAGTACTTC. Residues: CASRLGGLGLAGGEQYF.

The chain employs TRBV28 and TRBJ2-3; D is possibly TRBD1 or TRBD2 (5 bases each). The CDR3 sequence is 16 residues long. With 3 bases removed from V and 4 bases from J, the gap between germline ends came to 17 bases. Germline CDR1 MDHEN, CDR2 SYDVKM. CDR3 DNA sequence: TGTGCCAGCAGTTTTCCCCCCCAGGGACGGTCAGATACGCAGTATTTT. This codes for CASSFPPQGRSDTQYF.

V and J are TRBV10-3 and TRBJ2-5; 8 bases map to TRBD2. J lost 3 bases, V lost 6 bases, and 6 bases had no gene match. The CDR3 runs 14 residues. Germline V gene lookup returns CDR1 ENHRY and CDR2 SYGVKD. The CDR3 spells CAIRELAGKETQYF. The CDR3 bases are TGTGCCATCAGGGAGCTAGCGGGCAAAGAGACCCAGTACTTC.

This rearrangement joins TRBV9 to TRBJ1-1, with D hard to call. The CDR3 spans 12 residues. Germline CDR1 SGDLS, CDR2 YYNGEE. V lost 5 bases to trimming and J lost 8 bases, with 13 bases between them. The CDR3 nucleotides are TGTGCCAGCAGTGGGGTTGTTGCCGAAGCTTTCTTT. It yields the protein CASSGVVAEAFF.

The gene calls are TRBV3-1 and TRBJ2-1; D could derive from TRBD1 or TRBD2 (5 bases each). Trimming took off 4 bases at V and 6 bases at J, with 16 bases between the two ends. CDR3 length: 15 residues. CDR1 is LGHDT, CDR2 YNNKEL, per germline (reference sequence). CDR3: CASSPLRPGPNEQFF. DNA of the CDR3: TGTGCCAGCAGCCCACTACGACCGGGGCCCAATGAGCAGTTCTTC.

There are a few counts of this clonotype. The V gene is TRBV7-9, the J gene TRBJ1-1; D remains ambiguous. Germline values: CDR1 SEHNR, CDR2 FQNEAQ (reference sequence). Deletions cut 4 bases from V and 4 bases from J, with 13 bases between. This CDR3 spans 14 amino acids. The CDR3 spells CASSSRMVTTEAFF. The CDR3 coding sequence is TGTGCCAGCAGCTCCAGGATGGTAACCACTGAAGCTTTCTTT.

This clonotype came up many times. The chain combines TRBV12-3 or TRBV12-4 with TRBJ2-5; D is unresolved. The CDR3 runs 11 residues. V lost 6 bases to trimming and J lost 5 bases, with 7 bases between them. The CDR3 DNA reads TGTGCCAGCAGAGTACTGGAGACCCAGTACTTC. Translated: CASRVLETQYF.

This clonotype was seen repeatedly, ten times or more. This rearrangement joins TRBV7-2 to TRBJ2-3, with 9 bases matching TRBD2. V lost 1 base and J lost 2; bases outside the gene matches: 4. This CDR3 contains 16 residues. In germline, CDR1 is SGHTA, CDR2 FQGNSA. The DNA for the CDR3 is TGTGCCAGCAGCTTAGTAGCGGGAGCCCTCACAGATACGCAGTATTTT. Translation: CASSLVAGALTDTQYF.

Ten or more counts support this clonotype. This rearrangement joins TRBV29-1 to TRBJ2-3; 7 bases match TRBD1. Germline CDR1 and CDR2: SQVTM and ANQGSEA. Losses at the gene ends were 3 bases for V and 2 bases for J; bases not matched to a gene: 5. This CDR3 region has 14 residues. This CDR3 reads CSVEGTESTDTQYF. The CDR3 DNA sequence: TGCAGCGTTGAGGGGACAGAGTCCACAGATACGCAGTATTTT.

As DNA, the CDR3 is TGCAGTGCTAGGGAAGCCAAGGACAGGAACTCCTATAATTCACCCCTCCACTTT. Protein sequence: CSAREAKDRNSYNSPLHF. The V call is TRBV20-1, the J call TRBJ1-6; 7 bases align to TRBD1. This CDR3 is 18 amino acids long. J was trimmed by 0 bases and V by 3 bases; bases with no gene match: 11. CDR1 DFQATT and CDR2 SNEGSKA come from the germline V gene (reference sequence).

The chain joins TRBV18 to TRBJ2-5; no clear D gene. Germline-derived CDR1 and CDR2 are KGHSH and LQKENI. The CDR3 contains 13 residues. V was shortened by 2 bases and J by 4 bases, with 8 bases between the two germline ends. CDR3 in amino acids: CASSPGERETQYF. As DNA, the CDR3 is TGTGCCAGCTCACCAGGAGAACGAGAGACCCAGTACTTC.

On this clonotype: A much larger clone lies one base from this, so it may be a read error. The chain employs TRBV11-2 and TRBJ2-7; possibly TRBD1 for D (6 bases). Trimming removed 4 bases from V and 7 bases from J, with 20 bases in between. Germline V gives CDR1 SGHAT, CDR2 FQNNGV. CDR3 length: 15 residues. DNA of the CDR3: TGTGCCAGCAGCTCCAGGGGAGACCCGTACAATGAGCAGTACTTC. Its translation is CASSSRGDPYNEQYF. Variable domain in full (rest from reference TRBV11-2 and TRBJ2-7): EAGVAQSPRYKIIEKRQSVAFWCNPISGHATLYWYQQILGQGPKLLIQFQNNGVVDDSQLPKDRFSAERLKGVDSTLKIQPAKLEDSAVYLCASSSRGDPYNEQYFGPGTRLTVT.

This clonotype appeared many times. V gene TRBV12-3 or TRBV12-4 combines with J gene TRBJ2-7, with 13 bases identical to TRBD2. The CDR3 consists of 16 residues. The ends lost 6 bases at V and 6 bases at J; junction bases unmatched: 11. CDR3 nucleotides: TGTGCCAGCAGCCCAGGACTAGCGGGAGTCGCAAGCGAGCAGTACTTC. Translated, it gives CASSPGLAGVASEQYF.

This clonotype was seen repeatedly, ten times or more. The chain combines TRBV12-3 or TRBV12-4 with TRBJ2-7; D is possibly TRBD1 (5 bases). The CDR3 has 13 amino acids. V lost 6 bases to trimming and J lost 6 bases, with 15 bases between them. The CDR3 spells CASRPRVMSEQYF. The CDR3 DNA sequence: TGTGCCAGCAGGCCCAGGGTTATGAGCGAGCAGTACTTC.

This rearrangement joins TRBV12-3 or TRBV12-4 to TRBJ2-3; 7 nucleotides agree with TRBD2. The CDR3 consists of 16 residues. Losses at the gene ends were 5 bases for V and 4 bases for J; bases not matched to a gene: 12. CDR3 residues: CASSRSRLADADTQYF. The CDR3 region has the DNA TGTGCCAGCAGTCGCTCCCGACTAGCAGATGCAGATACGCAGTATTTT.

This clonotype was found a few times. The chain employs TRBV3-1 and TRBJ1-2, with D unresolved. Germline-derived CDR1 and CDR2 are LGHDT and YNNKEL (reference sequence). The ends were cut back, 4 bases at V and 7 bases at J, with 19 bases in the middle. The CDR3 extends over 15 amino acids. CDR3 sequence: CASSPMVQTHGGYTF. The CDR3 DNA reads TGTGCCAGCAGCCCCATGGTACAGACCCATGGTGGCTACACCTTC.